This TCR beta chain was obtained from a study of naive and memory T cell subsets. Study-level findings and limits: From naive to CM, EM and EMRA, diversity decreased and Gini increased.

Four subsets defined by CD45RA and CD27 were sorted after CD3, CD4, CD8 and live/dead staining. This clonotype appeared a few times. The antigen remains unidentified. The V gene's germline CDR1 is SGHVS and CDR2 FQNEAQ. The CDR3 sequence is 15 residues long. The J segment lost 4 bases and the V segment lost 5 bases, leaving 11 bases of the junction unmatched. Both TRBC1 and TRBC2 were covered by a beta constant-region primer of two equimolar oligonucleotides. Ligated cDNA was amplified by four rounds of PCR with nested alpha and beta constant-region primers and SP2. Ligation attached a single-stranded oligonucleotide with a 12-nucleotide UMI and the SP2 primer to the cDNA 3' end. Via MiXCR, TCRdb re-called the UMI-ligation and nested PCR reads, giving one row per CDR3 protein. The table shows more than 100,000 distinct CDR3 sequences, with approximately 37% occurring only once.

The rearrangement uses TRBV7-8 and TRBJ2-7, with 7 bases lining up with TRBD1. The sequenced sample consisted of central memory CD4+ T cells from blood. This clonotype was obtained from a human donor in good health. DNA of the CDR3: TGTGCCAGCAGCAAGACAGGGACCAAGGGATACGAGCAGTACTTC. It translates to CASSKTGTKGYEQYF.